This T cell receptor (beta chain) was recovered during a study of T cell changes during pregnancy in multiple sclerosis. This CDR3 region has 14 residues. V dropped 0 bases and J dropped 9 bases, with 15 bases sitting between them. Germline-derived CDR1 and CDR2 are SGHRS and YFSETQ. The table came from immunoSEQ multiplex PCR; TCRdb's copy has only in-frame clones and leaves some out. This sample has roughly 88,000 clones, with under 95% found just once. The sequence derives from a female donor with multiple sclerosis, enrolled in a pregnancy study. The chain employs TRBV5-1 and TRBJ1-1; tentative D call: TRBD1 (5 bases). The sequenced sample was peripheral blood, obtained in the first trimester of pregnancy. This CDR3 reads CASSLGTAGGKAFF. DNA of the CDR3: TGCGCCAGCAGCTTGGGGACCGCGGGGGGGAAAGCTTTCTTT. Using reference TRBV5-1 and TRBJ1-1 for the parts outside the CDR3, the full variable domain is KAGVTQTPRYLIKTRGQQVTLSCSPISGHRSVSWYQQTPGQGLQFLFEYFSETQRNKGNFPGRFSGRQFSNSRSEMNVSTLELGDSALYLCASSLGTAGGKAFFGQGTRLTVV.